Here is one T cell receptor beta chain with its context. The antigen remains unidentified. J gave up 2 bases and V 3 bases, and 4 bases lay outside the gene matches. CDR1 and CDR2 from the germline V gene are SGHAT and FQNNGV. This CDR3 is 15 amino acids long. The data are from a study of beta chain features in type 1 diabetes. Study-level points and caveats: PCR might show a preference for shorter templates, equally across patients and controls. Whether TCRB rearrangement is influenced by HLA type went unresolved here. Junctions at VDJ sites from type 1 diabetes patients had fewer insertions and more deletions.

Of the isolated RNA, all was reverse transcribed, and so the sequenced material was expressed TCRB transcripts. TCRdb's table, derived via immunoSEQ multiplex PCR, lists solely in-frame clones and lacks some. The sample has around 200,000 clones; about 13% are singletons. Averaging around 120 mL, one heparinised blood draw came from each individual donor. The clonotype was recovered from a woman in her late teens or twenties in good health. The material sequenced was central memory CD4+ T cells from blood. The genes are TRBV11-2 and TRBJ2-5; 9 bases align to TRBD2. The CDR3 DNA reads TGTGCCAGCAGCTTTCGAGGACTAGCGCAAGAGACCCAGTACTTC. This encodes CASSFRGLAQETQYF.